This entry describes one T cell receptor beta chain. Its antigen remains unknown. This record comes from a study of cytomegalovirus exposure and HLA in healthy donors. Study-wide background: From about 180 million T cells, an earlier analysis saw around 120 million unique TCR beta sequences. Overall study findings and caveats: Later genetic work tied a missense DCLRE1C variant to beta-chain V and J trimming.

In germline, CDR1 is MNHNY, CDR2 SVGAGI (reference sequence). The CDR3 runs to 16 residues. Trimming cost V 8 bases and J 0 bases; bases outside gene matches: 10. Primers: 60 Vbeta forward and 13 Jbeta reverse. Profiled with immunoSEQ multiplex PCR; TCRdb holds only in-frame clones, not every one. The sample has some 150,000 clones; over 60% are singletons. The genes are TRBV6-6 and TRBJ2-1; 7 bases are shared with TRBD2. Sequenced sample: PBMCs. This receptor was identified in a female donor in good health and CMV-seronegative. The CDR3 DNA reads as TGTGCCAGCCTGCTTACGCGGGGGAGCTCCTACAATGAGCAGTTCTTC. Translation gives CASLLTRGSSYNEQFF.